This record covers a single TCR beta chain. Its matching antigen is unknown. Stated treatment: about 20 received Ad26.COV2.S at low or high dose, single or two shots; several received placebo; per-sample allocation not given. Collection of samples fell on day 63 after the first vaccine or placebo injection. SARS-CoV-2 spike from the Wuhan strain was encoded by the vaccine, an Ad26 vector. Libraries were prepared by immunoSEQ multiplex PCR; TCRdb keeps only in-frame clonotypes and omits some of them. Here the sample spans hundreds of thousands of clones, about 89% being singletons. Germline CDR1 ENHRY, CDR2 SYGVKD. V shed 2 bases, J shed 7 bases, and the junction held 6 bases outside the gene matches. This CDR3 has 15 amino acids. The data originate from a study of Ad26.COV2.S vaccination and SARS-CoV-2 variants. Study-wide findings and caveats: Reported findings describe substantial breadth in spike-specific CD8+ and CD4+ T cell responses following vaccination.

This sample comprised peripheral blood, obtained in a trial of Ad26.COV2.S vaccine versus placebo. J is TRBJ2-3 and V is TRBV10-3; 10 bases are shared with TRBD2. The sequence was obtained from a person aged 18-65 years who received the Ad26.COV2.S COVID-19 vaccine or a placebo. The CDR3 bases are TGTGCCATCAGTGAGGGAGCGGGAGGGCCCTATACGCAGTATTTT. Translated, it gives CAISEGAGGPYTQYF.